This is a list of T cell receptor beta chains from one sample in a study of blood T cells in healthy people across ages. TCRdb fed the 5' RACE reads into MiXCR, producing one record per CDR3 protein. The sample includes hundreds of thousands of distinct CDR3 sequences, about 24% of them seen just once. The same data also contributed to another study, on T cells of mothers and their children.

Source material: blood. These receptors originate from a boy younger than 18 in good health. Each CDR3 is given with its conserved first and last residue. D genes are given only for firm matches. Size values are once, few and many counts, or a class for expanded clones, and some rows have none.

CDR3 protein: CASSFPGQGNEKLFF
CDR3 DNA: TGTGCCAGCAGTTTTCCGGGACAGGGGAATGAAAAACTGTTTTTT
V gene: TRBV12-3/TRBV12-4
clone size: .
D gene: TRBD1
J gene: TRBJ1-4

CDR3 protein: CATRGEGDKGSTEAFF
CDR3 DNA: TGTGCCACAAGGGGCGAAGGGGACAAGGGCAGCACTGAAGCTTTCTTT
V gene: TRBV24-1
clone size: few
D gene: .
J gene: TRBJ1-1

CDR3 protein: CASSGTSGRYEQYF
CDR3 DNA: TGTGCCAGCAGTGGGACTAGCGGCCGCTACGAGCAGTACTTC
V gene: TRBV28
clone size: .
D gene: TRBD2
J gene: TRBJ2-7

CDR3 protein: CASSFLTGASRRDGYTF
CDR3 DNA: TGCGCCAGCAGCTTCCTGACAGGGGCCTCCAGAAGAGATGGCTACACCTTC
V gene: TRBV5-1
clone size: .
D gene: TRBD1
J gene: TRBJ1-2

CDR3 protein: CASSPTPLSAAQYF
CDR3 DNA: TGTGCCAGCAGCCCCACCCCCTTGAGTGCGGCGCAGTATTTT
V gene: TRBV4-2
clone size: .
D gene: .
J gene: TRBJ2-3

CDR3 protein: CASSPGEGEAFF
CDR3 DNA: TGTGCCAGCTCACCAGGCGAAGGTGAAGCTTTCTTT
V gene: TRBV18
clone size: .
D gene: .
J gene: TRBJ1-1

CDR3 protein: CASSLLAGEITDTQYF
CDR3 DNA: TGTGCCAGCAGCTTATTAGCGGGAGAGATCACAGATACGCAGTATTTT
V gene: TRBV11-2
clone size: .
D gene: TRBD2
J gene: TRBJ2-3

CDR3 protein: CASSSQDTQYF
CDR3 DNA: TGTGCCAGCAGTTCCCAAGATACGCAGTATTTT
V gene: TRBV28
clone size: few
D gene: .
J gene: TRBJ2-3

CDR3 protein: CASSYSKQERETQYF
CDR3 DNA: TGTGCCAGCAGTTACTCGAAACAGGAGAGAGAGACCCAGTACTTC
V gene: TRBV6-6
clone size: .
D gene: .
J gene: TRBJ2-5

CDR3 protein: CASSVDGGSEETQYF
CDR3 DNA: TGTGCCAGCAGCGTAGATGGGGGGTCGGAAGAGACCCAGTACTTC
V gene: TRBV9
clone size: few
D gene: .
J gene: TRBJ2-5

CDR3 protein: CASSSGMGGNQPQHF
CDR3 DNA: TGTGCCAGCAGTAGCGGTATGGGGGGCAATCAGCCCCAGCATTTT
V gene: TRBV6-1
clone size: many
D gene: .
J gene: TRBJ1-5

CDR3 protein: CAASFMTGGNNEQFF
CDR3 DNA: TGTGCCGCCAGTTTCATGACAGGGGGCAATAATGAGCAGTTCTTC
V gene: TRBV24-1
clone size: .
D gene: TRBD1
J gene: TRBJ2-1

CDR3 protein: CASSLSTSGAYGQFF
CDR3 DNA: TGTGCCAGCAGCTTATCGACTAGCGGGGCCTATGGGCAGTTCTTC
V gene: TRBV7-3
clone size: few
D gene: TRBD2
J gene: TRBJ2-1

CDR3 protein: CAWAGQPNEKLFF
CDR3 DNA: TGTGCCTGGGCGGGACAGCCAAATGAAAAACTGTTTTTT
V gene: TRBV30
clone size: .
D gene: TRBD1
J gene: TRBJ1-4

CDR3 protein: CAPEDYEQYF
CDR3 DNA: TGTGCCCCCGAGGACTACGAGCAGTACTTC
V gene: TRBV18
clone size: .
D gene: .
J gene: TRBJ2-7

CDR3 protein: CASSRANTQYF
CDR3 DNA: TGTGCCAGCAGCCGGGCCAATACGCAGTATTTT
V gene: TRBV7-2
clone size: .
D gene: .
J gene: TRBJ2-3

CDR3 protein: CASSPRDIGNQPQHF
CDR3 DNA: TGTGCCAGCAGCCCTAGGGACATTGGCAATCAGCCCCAGCATTTT
V gene: TRBV12-3/TRBV12-4
clone size: .
D gene: .
J gene: TRBJ1-5

CDR3 protein: CSARDRLVGGELFF
CDR3 DNA: TGCAGTGCTCGAGATAGACTAGTCGGCGGGGAGCTGTTTTTT
V gene: TRBV20-1
clone size: once
D gene: .
J gene: TRBJ2-2